This T cell receptor beta chain was identified in a study of CD4 T cells in relation to SARS-CoV-2 and coronaviruses. Study-level points and caveats: Each donor contributed either pre-pandemic or post-infection samples, not both. In around 63% of donors, memory CD4+ clonotypes crossrecognized SARS-CoV-2 and at least one common cold coronavirus spike.

TCRdb keeps only in-frame clones here, not all; method: immunoSEQ multiplex PCR. The sample has 15,000 or so clones; around three quarters are singletons. The germline CDR1 and CDR2 sequences are LGHNA and YSLEER. The CDR3 length is 16 residues. Trimming stripped 3 bases from V and 2 bases from J, with 13 bases between. The unexposed donors gave CD4+ T cells in about 2010-2018, prior to COVID-19. The cells were cultured for less than twelve days before CD4+ T cells were isolated. This clone has just a few counts. Antigen unknown. The gene calls are TRBV4-3 and TRBJ1-4; D remains ambiguous. The sequence was collected from a human donor in good health. The sequencing sample was made of CD4+ T cells from PBMCs, cultured in vitro. The CDR3 region has the DNA TGCGCCAGCAGCCATGTTACGTGGTATACTAATGAAAAACTGTTTTTT. Its protein is CASSHVTWYTNEKLFF.